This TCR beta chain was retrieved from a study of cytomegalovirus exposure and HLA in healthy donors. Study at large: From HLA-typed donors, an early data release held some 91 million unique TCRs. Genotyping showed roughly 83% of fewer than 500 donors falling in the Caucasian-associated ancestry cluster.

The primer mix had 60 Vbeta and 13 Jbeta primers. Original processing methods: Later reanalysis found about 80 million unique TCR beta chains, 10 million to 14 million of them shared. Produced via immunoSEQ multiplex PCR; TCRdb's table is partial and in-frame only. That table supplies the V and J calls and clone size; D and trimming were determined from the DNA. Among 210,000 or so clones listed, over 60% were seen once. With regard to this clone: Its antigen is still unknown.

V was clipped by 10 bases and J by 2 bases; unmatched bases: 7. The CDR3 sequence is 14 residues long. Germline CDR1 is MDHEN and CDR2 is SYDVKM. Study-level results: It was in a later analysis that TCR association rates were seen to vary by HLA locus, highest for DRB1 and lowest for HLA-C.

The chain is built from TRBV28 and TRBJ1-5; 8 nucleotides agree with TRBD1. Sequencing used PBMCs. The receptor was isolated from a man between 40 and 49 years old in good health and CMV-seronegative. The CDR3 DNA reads TGTGCCACCCAAGGGGGACAGGGCAATCAGCCCCAGCATTTT. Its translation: CATQGGQGNQPQHF.